This T cell receptor (beta chain) appears in the sequencing data of a study of cytomegalovirus exposure and HLA in healthy donors. This clone was detected only a few times. The antigen is undetermined. Study results and caveats: Reports described diagnosis of cytomegalovirus status by the classifier as highly specific and sensitive. From TCR beta sequences, most subjects' HLA-A and HLA-B alleles were reportedly predicted accurately. It was assumed in the presence/absence analyses that sequencing depth was roughly uniform across donors.

Germline V gene lookup returns CDR1 SGHRS and CDR2 YFSETQ. Trimming pared 0 bases from V and 0 bases from J, leaving 9 bases between. The CDR3 runs to 15 residues. Primers: 60 Vbeta forward and 13 Jbeta reverse. Here immunoSEQ multiplex PCR was the method, and the copy in TCRdb shows in-frame clones only, minus some. The sample has some 150,000 clones; roughly three quarters are singletons. The receptor was derived from a male donor in good health and CMV-seronegative. V gene TRBV5-1 combines with J gene TRBJ1-1, with D perhaps matching TRBD1 (6 bases). The specimen sequenced was PBMCs. DNA for the CDR3: TGCGCCAGCAGCTTGGGGACAGAAATGAACACTGAAGCTTTCTTT. Translated, it gives CASSLGTEMNTEAFF.